The 16 T cell receptor beta chains given below trace back to one sample, sequenced in a study of identical twins. TCRdb re-called the 5' RACE reads through MiXCR, storing one row per CDR3 protein. The repertoire has about 460,000 distinct CDR3 sequences, 11% to 15% of them found once; the top ten carry around 0.52%. This sample also belongs to another study, concerning yellow fever vaccine responses in identical twins.

The sequenced material came from CD4+ T cells sorted from blood. Receptors were obtained from a woman in her late teens or twenties in good health.

Only a few counts were recorded for this clonotype. The chain couples TRBV7-2 to TRBJ2-2; the match to TRBD2 covers 14 bases. Germline lookup yields CDR1 SGHTA and CDR2 FQGNSA. Trimming removed 5 bases from V and 7 bases from J; junction bases left unmatched: 9. The length of the CDR3 is 17 residues. The CDR3 spells CASSPAGLAGGYGELFF. The CDR3 coding sequence is TGTGCCAGCAGCCCAGCCGGACTAGCGGGGGGCTACGGGGAGCTGTTTTTT.

This clonotype has a handful of counts. The V call is TRBV15, the J call TRBJ2-5; 10 bases match TRBD2. The CDR3 runs 16 residues. The ends lost 0 bases at V and 4 bases at J; junction bases unmatched: 5. Germline lookup yields CDR1 LNHNV and CDR2 YYDKDF (reference sequence). The CDR3 is CATSRDRLAGVETQYF. DNA of the CDR3: TGTGCCACCAGCAGAGATCGACTAGCGGGCGTAGAGACCCAGTACTTC. Full variable domain (missing parts from reference TRBV15 and TRBJ2-5): DAMVIQNPRYQVTQFGKPVTLSCSQTLNHNVMYWYQQKSSQAPKLLFHYYDKDFNNEADTPDNFQSRRPNTSFCFLDIRSPGLGDTAMYLCATSRDRLAGVETQYFGPGTRLLVL.

The sample holds a few counts of this clonotype. The chain uses TRBV5-1 and TRBJ2-7, with a tentative D call TRBD1 (5 bases). V lost 2 bases and J lost 7, with 10 bases in between. The CDR3 has 12 amino acids. CDR1 and CDR2 (germline): SGHRS, YFSETQ. The CDR3: CASSLAQGEQYF. CDR3 nucleotide sequence: TGCGCCAGCAGCTTAGCCCAGGGTGAGCAGTACTTC.

This clonotype was seen more than once but under ten times. This chain uses TRBV20-1 with TRBJ2-3; D tentatively fits TRBD1 or TRBD2 (6 bases each). This CDR3 contains 14 residues. The V gene lost 3 bases and the J gene lost 6 bases, with 16 bases spanning the gap. The germline V gene has CDR1 DFQATT and CDR2 SNEGSKA (reference sequence). CDR3 sequence reads: CSARVGGTTDTQYF. In DNA, the CDR3 is TGCAGTGCTAGGGTTGGAGGGACAACGGATACGCAGTATTTT.

This CDR3 is CASSPTRGGMTTEAFF. The CDR3 DNA sequence: TGCGCCAGCAGCCCTACCCGGGGAGGGATGACAACTGAAGCTTTCTTT. The chain links TRBV4-1 to TRBJ1-1; the D is unclear. In germline, CDR1 is MGHRA, CDR2 YSYEKL. The CDR3 sequence is 16 residues long. V lost 4 bases to trimming and J lost 5 bases, with 20 bases between them.

This clonotype was detected many times. The rearrangement uses TRBV27 and TRBJ2-5; D unclear. Trimming removed 2 bases at V and 1 base at J, with 5 bases between. CDR3 size: 13 residues. In germline, CDR1 is MNHEY, CDR2 SMNVEV (reference sequence). The CDR3 nucleotides read TGTGCCAGCAGTTTAATTTTCCAAGAGACCCAGTACTTC. Its translation is CASSLIFQETQYF.

This clonotype was counted between two and nine times. The V call is TRBV6-5, the J call TRBJ1-3; no definite D call. V lost 6 bases to trimming and J lost 4 bases, with 7 bases between them. This CDR3 is 12 amino acids long. The germline gives CDR1 MNHEY, CDR2 SVGAGI. CDR3 nucleotides: TGTGCCAGCAGGGGTCCCGGAAACACCATATATTTT. This gives the protein CASRGPGNTIYF.

The rearrangement uses TRBV20-1 and TRBJ2-1, with TRBD2 matching 10 bases. The CDR3 is 16 amino acids. Per the germline V gene, CDR1 is DFQATT and CDR2 is SNEGSKA (reference sequence). Here the CDR3 reads CSLPGLARGRFNEQFF. CDR3 in DNA: TGCAGCCTTCCGGGACTAGCGCGGGGCCGCTTCAATGAGCAGTTCTTC.

The chain has TRBV20-1 and TRBJ2-7; D is unclear. V shed 1 base and J shed 2 bases, with 6 bases lying between them. CDR1 DFQATT and CDR2 SNEGSKA come from the germline V gene (reference sequence). The CDR3 spans 12 residues. CDR3 sequence (DNA): TGCAGTGCTAGAGTGAGGACCTACGAGCAGTACTTC. Its translation: CSARVRTYEQYF.

The genes are TRBV7-8 and TRBJ2-7, with 8 bases that match TRBD2. The CDR3 extends over 15 amino acids. The J segment lost 3 bases and the V segment lost 4 bases, leaving 8 bases of the junction unmatched. CDR1 is SGHVS and CDR2 is FQNEAQ in the germline V gene. CDR3 in DNA: TGTGCCAGCAGCTCCAAGCGGGAGTTCCTCTACGAGCAGTACTTC. The encoded protein is CASSSKREFLYEQYF.

This clonotype was observed a few times. V is TRBV6-1 and J is TRBJ2-5; TRBD1 matches 11 bases. The CDR3 consists of 14 residues. The trim removed 7 bases at V and 5 bases at J, leaving 6 bases unmatched. Per germline, CDR1 MNHNS and CDR2 SASEGT. CDR3: CASIRTGGLETQYF. The CDR3 bases are TGTGCCAGCATACGGACAGGGGGCTTGGAGACCCAGTACTTC.

This clonotype has ten or more counts. The chain employs TRBV24-1 and TRBJ2-3, with D possibly being TRBD1 (5 bases). The germline V gene encodes CDR1 KGHDR and CDR2 SFDVKD. CDR3 size: 12 residues. Trimming removed 9 bases from V and 3 bases from J, with 9 bases in between. As DNA, the CDR3 is TGTGCCACCGCTCAGGGAACAGATACGCAGTATTTT. Encoded protein: CATAQGTDTQYF.

This clonotype was counted only a few times. The CDR3 loop reads CASSVGPGRAYEQYF. The CDR3 region has the DNA TGTGCCAGCAGCGTAGGGCCGGGCAGGGCCTACGAGCAGTACTTC. V is TRBV9 and J is TRBJ2-7, with D perhaps TRBD1 (5 bases). CDR1 SGDLS and CDR2 YYNGEE come from the germline V gene. The CDR3 runs to 15 residues. V was cut by 0 bases and J by 2 bases, with 12 bases left in between.

This clonotype was seen ten or more times. The chain employs TRBV5-1 and TRBJ2-2; tentative D call: TRBD1 (6 bases). This CDR3 is 13 amino acids long. Trimming took off 10 bases at V and 4 bases at J, with 14 bases between the two ends. Germline values: CDR1 SGHRS, CDR2 YFSETQ. CDR3 bases: TGCGCCGGCGACCGGACAGTCACCGGGGAGCTGTTTTTT. It is translated as CAGDRTVTGELFF.

There are a few counts of this clonotype. V gene TRBV18 combines with J gene TRBJ2-3; D unclear. Germline V gene sequence: CDR1 KGHSH, CDR2 LQKENI. The CDR3 extends over 12 amino acids. Deletions cut 3 bases from V and 6 bases from J, with 7 bases between. The CDR3 DNA follows: TGTGCCAGCTCACCGTTCAGGGATACGCAGTATTTT. It specifies CASSPFRDTQYF.

V and J are TRBV5-1 and TRBJ2-7; a weak D match, TRBD1 (5 bases). The germline gives CDR1 SGHRS, CDR2 YFSETQ. The CDR3 is 15 residues long. V was trimmed by 0 bases and J by 0 bases, leaving 10 bases between them. In DNA, the CDR3 is TGCGCCAGCAGCTTGGGCCAGACAGCCTCCTACGAGCAGTACTTC. Translated, it gives CASSLGQTASYEQYF.